The present T cell receptor beta chain was sequenced within a study of response to subunit inactivated influenza vaccine. TCRdb ran MiXCR on the RT-PCR reads and lists one entry per CDR3 protein. The data hold roughly 700,000 distinct CDR3 sequences, with approximately 15% observed a single time. This clonotype has more than one count but fewer than ten. Its specificity is not known. The study's findings and limits: After each seasonal influenza vaccination, few new T cells are recruited, the authors suggested.

V lost 3 bases and J lost 7; bases outside the gene matches: 4. The CDR3 is 14 amino acids. Germline V gives CDR1 MNHNS, CDR2 SASEGT. The clonotype originates from a man aged 50 to 60 who received an inactivated influenza vaccine. The rearrangement uses TRBV6-1 and TRBJ2-7; 12 nucleotides line up with TRBD2. The material was PBMCs from blood, obtained roughly 2 weeks before vaccination. For the CDR3, the DNA is TGTGCCAGCAGTGAGGTTGGACTAGCGGGAGAGCAGTACTTC. Translating gives CASSEVGLAGEQYF.